This T cell receptor beta chain was documented in a study of blood T cell repertoires in COVID-19. Study details: The origin of the acute and convalescent COVID-19 samples was the United States, Italy and Spain. PBMCs, B-cell-depleted T cells, or T cells were the source of the cDNA or gDNA that made up the material.

Trimming stripped 1 base from V and 10 bases from J, with 10 bases between. The V gene's germline CDR1 is GTSNPN and CDR2 SVGIG (reference sequence). The CDR3 consists of 12 residues. As originally analysed: For nucleated cells, counts were estimated from reference gene primer amplification. Sequenced by immunoSEQ multiplex PCR; TCRdb stores in-frame clones only, minus some. V and J calls and clone size are those listed in that table; D and trimming were worked out from the DNA. The table lists some 380,000 clones, approximately 86% of them singletons. This chain connects TRBV30 to TRBJ1-4; D remains unclear. The sequence came from a woman aged 40 to 50 with acute COVID-19. Sequencing used PBMCs or T cells enriched from blood (not recorded which). The CDR3 protein is CAWSEANRKLFF. The CDR3 DNA reads TGTGCCTGGAGTGAGGCCAACAGAAAACTGTTTTTT.